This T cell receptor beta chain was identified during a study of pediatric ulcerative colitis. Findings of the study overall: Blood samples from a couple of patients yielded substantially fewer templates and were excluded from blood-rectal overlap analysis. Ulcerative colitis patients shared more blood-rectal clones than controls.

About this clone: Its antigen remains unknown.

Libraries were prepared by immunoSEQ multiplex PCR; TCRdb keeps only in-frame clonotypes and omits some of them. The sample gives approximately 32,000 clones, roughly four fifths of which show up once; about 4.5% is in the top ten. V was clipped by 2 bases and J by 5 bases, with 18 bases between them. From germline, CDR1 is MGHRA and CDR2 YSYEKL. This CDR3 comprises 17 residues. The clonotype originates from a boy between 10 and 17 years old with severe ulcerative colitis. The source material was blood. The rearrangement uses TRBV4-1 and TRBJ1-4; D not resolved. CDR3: CASSQPTARAQNEKLFF. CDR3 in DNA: TGCGCCAGCAGCCAACCAACGGCGCGAGCCCAGAATGAAAAACTGTTTTTT.